This is a list of T cell receptor beta chains from one sample in a study of OX40 agonist ivuxolimab in advanced cancers. Profiled with immunoSEQ multiplex PCR; TCRdb holds only in-frame clones, not every one. The table shows 70,000 or so clones, with approximately 90% occurring only once. The sequencing here drew on CD4+ or CD8+ T cells sorted from blood, taken in a trial of the OX40 agonist ivuxolimab. The source of these receptors is an adult with an advanced solid tumor such as melanoma, head and neck, liver or kidney cancer. The CDR3 runs from the conserved cysteine through the conserved F or W. A D gene is named only where the DNA matches it firmly. Some rows mark clone size as missing; the rest say once, few, many or name a class of expanded clone.

V	length	D	J	size	DNA	CDR3
TRBV5-5	14	NA	TRBJ1-4	NA	TGTGCCAGCAGCTTGGGGTTCGGGAATGAAAAACTGTTTTTT	CASSLGFGNEKLFF
TRBV6-5	15	NA	TRBJ2-7	NA	TGTGCCAGCAGTTCAGGGGGGGTGAGCTCCTACGAGCAGTACTTC	CASSSGGVSSYEQYF
TRBV2	14	TRBD1	TRBJ1-1	NA	TGTGCCAACACCACAGGGGGCATCAACACTGAAGCTTTCTTT	CANTTGGINTEAFF
TRBV6-6	15	TRBD1	TRBJ2-5	NA	TGTGCCAGCAGTCCCACAGGGGGTGGAGAAGAGACCCAGTACTTC	CASSPTGGGEETQYF
TRBV5-1	13	NA	TRBJ2-7	NA	TGCGCCAGCAGCGGGGGGCAGGGTGGCGAGCAGTACTTC	CASSGGQGGEQYF
TRBV7-9	16	NA	TRBJ2-3	NA	TGTGCCAGCAGCTTAGCGCTCGGACCAAGCACAGATACGCAGTATTTT	CASSLALGPSTDTQYF
TRBV30	13	NA	TRBJ1-1	NA	TGTGCCTGGAGTGTACGTGGGGACACTGAAGCTTTCTTT	CAWSVRGDTEAFF
TRBV5-1	14	NA	TRBJ2-3	NA	TGCGCCAGCAGCTTGGCCCAGGAGGCGGATACGCAGTATTTT	CASSLAQEADTQYF
TRBV18	15	NA	TRBJ2-3	few	TGTGCCAGCTCACCACAAAGCGGGAGCACAGATACGCAGTATTTT	CASSPQSGSTDTQYF
TRBV15	13	NA	TRBJ2-7	NA	TGTGCCACCAGCCGAGACACGCATTCCGAGCAGTACTTC	CATSRDTHSEQYF
TRBV29-1	14	NA	TRBJ2-3	NA	TGCAGCGTTGCAAGCGGGTCCCTTGGAGATACGCAGTATTTT	CSVASGSLGDTQYF
TRBV28	12	NA	TRBJ2-1	NA	TGTGCCAGCAGTTTAGCGCGCAATGAGCAGTTCTTC	CASSLARNEQFF
TRBV13	18	TRBD2	TRBJ2-3	NA	TGTGCCAGCAGCCCAACCGGGACTAGCGGGGCAAACACAGATACGCAGTATTTT	CASSPTGTSGANTDTQYF
TRBV7-3	14	NA	TRBJ2-2	once	TGTGCCAGCAGCTTAACCGGCCGCACCGGGGAGCTGTTTTTT	CASSLTGRTGELFF
TRBV9	14	NA	TRBJ1-1	few	TGTGCCAGCAGCCCAAGTTCTGGGGGCACTGAAGCTTTCTTT	CASSPSSGGTEAFF
TRBV6-1	16	NA	TRBJ2-7	NA	TGTGCCAGCAGTGAAGCTCCCCGGGGAGATTACTACGAGCAGTACTTC	CASSEAPRGDYYEQYF
TRBV27	14	TRBD1	TRBJ2-1	NA	TGTGCCAGCCTTACCCCGGGACAGAACAATGAGCAGTTCTTC	CASLTPGQNNEQFF
TRBV4-1	16	TRBD1	TRBJ1-4	NA	TGCGCCAGCAGCCGGAGGACAGGGATGCAAGAGGAAAAACTGTTTTTT	CASSRRTGMQEEKLFF
TRBV19	18	TRBD1	TRBJ2-2	once	TGTGCCAGTAGTAAAATGGGACAGGGACCGCGGTATACCGGGGAGCTGTTTTTT	CASSKMGQGPRYTGELFF
TRBV2	15	NA	TRBJ2-1	NA	TGTGCCAGCAGTCCTAGCGCAAGTGGCTACAATGAGCAGTTCTTC	CASSPSASGYNEQFF
TRBV10-3	13	NA	TRBJ1-5	NA	TGTGCCATCAATCAGGGAGGCGATCAGCCCCAGCATTTT	CAINQGGDQPQHF
TRBV7-9	13	NA	TRBJ1-5	NA	TGTGCCAGCCACCGGGACACCGGTGAGCCCCAGCATTTT	CASHRDTGEPQHF
TRBV30	11	NA	TRBJ1-1	NA	TGTGCCCGTGGGGGGGGCACTGAAGCTTTCTTT	CARGGGTEAFF
TRBV6-5	15	TRBD2	TRBJ2-2	NA	TGTGCCAGCAGTTTAGCGGGGGGAGGGACCGGGGAGCTGTTTTTT	CASSLAGGGTGELFF
TRBV4-1	15	TRBD2	TRBJ2-7	NA	TGCGCCAGCAGCCAAACCAGCGGGAGGGCCTACGAGCAGTACTTC	CASSQTSGRAYEQYF
TRBV21-1	17	NA	TRBJ2-6	NA	TGTGCCAGCAGCAAAGTGGCAGGGGAGTTCGGGGCCAACGTCCTGACTTTC	CASSKVAGEFGANVLTF
TRBV27	16	TRBD2	TRBJ2-7	NA	TGTGCCAGCAGGAAAGGGGATAGCGGGTCCAAATACGAGCAGTACTTC	CASRKGDSGSKYEQYF
TRBV6-5	14	NA	TRBJ1-1	NA	TGTGCCAGCATTAATAACGGTCTGGGGACTGAAGCTTTCTTT	CASINNGLGTEAFF
TRBV2	12	NA	TRBJ1-2	few	TGTGCCAGCAGGGAGGACAGCTATGGCTACACCTTC	CASREDSYGYTF
TRBV2	13	NA	TRBJ1-1	NA	TGTGCCAGCAAAGGACAGATGAACACTGAAGCTTTCTTT	CASKGQMNTEAFF
TRBV6-1	12	NA	TRBJ2-7	NA	TGTGCCAGCAGCCCCAGTGGATACGAGCAGTACTTC	CASSPSGYEQYF
TRBV19	13	NA	TRBJ1-5	NA	TGTGCCAGTACTCCGGGGGCCGGTCAGCCCCAGCATTTT	CASTPGAGQPQHF
TRBV2	11	NA	TRBJ1-1	few	TGTGCCAGCAGTGGCGACACTGAAGCTTTCTTT	CASSGDTEAFF
TRBV5-1	15	NA	TRBJ1-1	NA	TGCGCCAGCAGCCCCCCAGGAGGTGGGGACACTGAAGCTTTCTTT	CASSPPGGGDTEAFF
TRBV28	14	TRBD1	TRBJ1-5	NA	TGTGCCACCGCCCGGGGACAGAGCAATCAGCCCCAGCATTTT	CATARGQSNQPQHF
TRBV6-1	16	TRBD1	TRBJ1-5	NA	TGTGCCAGCAGTGAGGCTTCTAGACAGGGATATCAGCCCCAGCATTTT	CASSEASRQGYQPQHF
TRBV6-5	13	TRBD1	TRBJ2-7	NA	TGTGCCACCAGGGACAGGGGTGTCTACGAGCAGTACTTC	CATRDRGVYEQYF
TRBV28	14	TRBD1	TRBJ1-2	once	TGTGCCAGCAGGAGCCGACAGGGGTCCGCTGGCTACACCTTC	CASRSRQGSAGYTF
TRBV5-1	16	TRBD1	TRBJ2-7	NA	TGCGCCAGCAGCTTAACGTCCGGGACAGTCTCCCACGAGCAGTACTTC	CASSLTSGTVSHEQYF
TRBV9	14	TRBD2	TRBJ2-7	once	TGTGCCAGCAGCCCCACGGGAGGGACCTACGAGCAGTACTTC	CASSPTGGTYEQYF
TRBV9	16	NA	TRBJ2-1	NA	TGTGCCAGCAGCCCCCGACTAGGTGTATCTTCCAATGAGCAGTTCTTC	CASSPRLGVSSNEQFF
TRBV6-1	13	NA	TRBJ2-2	NA	TGTGCCAGCAGTGAAGTTCGGGGCGGGGAGCTGTTTTTT	CASSEVRGGELFF
TRBV18	14	NA	TRBJ1-3	NA	TGTGCCAGCTCCCCGGACACAGCAGGAAACACCATATATTTT	CASSPDTAGNTIYF
TRBV25-1	14	TRBD1	TRBJ2-5	NA	TGTGCCAGCGGACAGGCCTCAGGGCTGGAGACCCAGTACTTC	CASGQASGLETQYF
TRBV5-1	15	NA	TRBJ1-4	once	TGCGCCAGCAGCTTGGTGGGGACAACTAATGAAAAACTGTTTTTT	CASSLVGTTNEKLFF
TRBV9	12	NA	TRBJ1-2	NA	TGTGCCAGCAGCGTGAATAACTATGGCTACACCTTC	CASSVNNYGYTF
TRBV7-9	16	NA	TRBJ2-1	few	TGTGCCAGCAGCTTAGGTATTGGCGGGACTGGGGCTGAGCAGTTCTTC	CASSLGIGGTGAEQFF
TRBV6-5	14	TRBD1	TRBJ2-7	NA	TGTGCCAGCAGGCACGACAGGGCCGTCGCCGAGCAGTACTTC	CASRHDRAVAEQYF
TRBV5-4	15	TRBD2	TRBJ2-3	few	TGTGCCAGCAGATCCGGGACTAGCGGAACAGATACGCAGTATTTT	CASRSGTSGTDTQYF
TRBV5-6	12	NA	TRBJ1-6	NA	TGTGCCAGCAGCTTGGGAAATTCACCCCTCCACTTT	CASSLGNSPLHF
TRBV7-9	14	NA	TRBJ2-3	NA	TGTGCCAGCAGCTTAGGTATGACCACAGATACGCAGTATTTT	CASSLGMTTDTQYF
TRBV28	13	NA	TRBJ2-5	NA	TGTGCCAGCAGAGAGACAGGTCCGGGGACCCAGTACTTC	CASRETGPGTQYF
TRBV10-3	13	TRBD1	TRBJ1-1	NA	TGTGCCATCAGTGGGGGACAGAGGGCTGAAGCTTTCTTT	CAISGGQRAEAFF
TRBV6-5	14	NA	TRBJ2-1	once	TGTGCCAGCAGTTCCGGGTGGACCAACAATGAGCAGTTCTTC	CASSSGWTNNEQFF
TRBV6-5	15	NA	TRBJ2-4	once	TGTGCCAGCCCTCGGACAGAGGACTCCAAAAACATTCAGTACTTC	CASPRTEDSKNIQYF
TRBV10-2	13	NA	TRBJ1-2	NA	TGCGCCACCTCACGGACACCGAACTATGGCTACACCTTC	CATSRTPNYGYTF
TRBV4-2	14	NA	TRBJ2-7	NA	TGTGCCAGCAGCCAAGAAGGGCTGGGGAACGAGCAGTACTTC	CASSQEGLGNEQYF
TRBV5-4	15	TRBD1	TRBJ2-6	NA	TGTGCCAGCAGCCGGACAGGGACTGGGGCCAACGTCCTGACTTTC	CASSRTGTGANVLTF